This T cell receptor (beta chain) was profiled in a study of blood T cell repertoires in COVID-19. Study-wide background: In each case, the material was cDNA or gDNA derived from T cells, B-cell-depleted T cells, or PBMCs.

As handled by the study authors: The authors estimated nucleated cell counts from reference gene primer amplification. TCRdb's table, derived via immunoSEQ multiplex PCR, lists solely in-frame clones and lacks some. From that table come the V and J calls and clone size; the DNA was used to work out D and trimming. The data show 300,000 to 400,000 clones, around 87% seen once. With V trimmed by 1 base and J by 4 bases, 4 bases remained unmatched. Germline values: CDR1 SEHNR, CDR2 FQNEAQ (reference sequence). There are 16 residues in the CDR3. The gene calls are TRBV7-9 and TRBJ1-4; 9 nucleotides align to TRBD1. The clonotype originates from a human donor in a cohort sampled during active COVID-19. Sequencing used peripheral blood. The CDR3 protein is CASSLETGGDNEKLFF. The CDR3 DNA follows: TGTGCCAGCAGCTTAGAGACAGGGGGAGATAATGAAAAACTGTTTTTT.